This T cell receptor (beta chain) was identified during a study of blood T cell repertoires in COVID-19. Method: immunoSEQ multiplex PCR; TCRdb's copy keeps in-frame clones and lacks some. The repertoire holds fewer than 250,000 clones, about nine tenths seen once, with about 0.79% in the top ten. Germline CDR1 SGHTA, CDR2 FQGTGA. The CDR3 runs to 14 residues. Trimming stripped 5 bases from V and 2 bases from J, with 13 bases between. Sequencing used peripheral blood. This sequence originates from a man aged 25 to 40 with COVID-19, enrolled during active disease. The V gene is TRBV7-3, the J gene TRBJ2-7, with TRBD1 as a possible D gene (5 bases). The CDR3 nucleotides are TGTGCCAGCAGCCCTTCCGACAGTCCCTACGAGCAGTACTTC. Amino acid sequence: CASSPSDSPYEQYF.